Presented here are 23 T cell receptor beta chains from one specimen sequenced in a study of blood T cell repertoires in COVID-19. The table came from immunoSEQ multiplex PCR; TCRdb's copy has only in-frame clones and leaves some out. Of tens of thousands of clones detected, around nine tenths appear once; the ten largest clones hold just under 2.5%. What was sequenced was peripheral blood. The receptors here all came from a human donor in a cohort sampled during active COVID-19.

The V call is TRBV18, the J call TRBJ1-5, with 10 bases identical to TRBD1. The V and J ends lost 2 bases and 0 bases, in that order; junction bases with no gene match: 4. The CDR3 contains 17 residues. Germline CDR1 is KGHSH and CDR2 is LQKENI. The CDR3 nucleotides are TGTGCCAGCTCACCAGGACAGGGGGGGAATAGCAATCAGCCCCAGCATTTT. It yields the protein CASSPGQGGNSNQPQHF.

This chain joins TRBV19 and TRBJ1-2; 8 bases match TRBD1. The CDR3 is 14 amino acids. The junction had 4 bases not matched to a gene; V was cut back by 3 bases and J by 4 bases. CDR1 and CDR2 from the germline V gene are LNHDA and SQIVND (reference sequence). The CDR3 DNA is TGTGCCAGTAGTATGCGGACAGGGCCCTATGGCTACACCTTC. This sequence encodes CASSMRTGPYGYTF.

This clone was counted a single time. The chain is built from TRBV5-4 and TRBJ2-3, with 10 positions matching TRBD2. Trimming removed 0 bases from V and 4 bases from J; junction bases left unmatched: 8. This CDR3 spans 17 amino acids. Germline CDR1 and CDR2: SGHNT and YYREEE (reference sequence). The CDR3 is CASSLEGQRGGADTQYF. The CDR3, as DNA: TGTGCCAGCAGCTTGGAAGGGCAGCGGGGGGGCGCAGATACGCAGTATTTT.

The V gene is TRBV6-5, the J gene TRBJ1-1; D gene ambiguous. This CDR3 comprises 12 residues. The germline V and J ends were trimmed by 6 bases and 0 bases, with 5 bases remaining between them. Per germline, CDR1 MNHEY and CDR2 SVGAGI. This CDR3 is CASRQMNTEAFF. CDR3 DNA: TGTGCCAGCAGACAAATGAACACTGAAGCTTTCTTT.

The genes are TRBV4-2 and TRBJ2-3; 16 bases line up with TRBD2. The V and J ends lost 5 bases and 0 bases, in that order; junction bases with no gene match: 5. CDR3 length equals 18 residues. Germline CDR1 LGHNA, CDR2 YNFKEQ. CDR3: CASSLGLAGGLSTDTQYF. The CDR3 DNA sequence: TGTGCCAGCAGCTTGGGACTAGCGGGGGGGCTGAGCACAGATACGCAGTATTTT.

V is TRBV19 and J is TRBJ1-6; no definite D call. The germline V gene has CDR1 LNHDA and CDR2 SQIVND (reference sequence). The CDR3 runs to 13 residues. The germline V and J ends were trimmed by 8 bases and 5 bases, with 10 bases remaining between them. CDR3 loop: CASQLLDNSPLHF. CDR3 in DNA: TGTGCCAGTCAACTCTTGGATAATTCACCCCTCCACTTT.

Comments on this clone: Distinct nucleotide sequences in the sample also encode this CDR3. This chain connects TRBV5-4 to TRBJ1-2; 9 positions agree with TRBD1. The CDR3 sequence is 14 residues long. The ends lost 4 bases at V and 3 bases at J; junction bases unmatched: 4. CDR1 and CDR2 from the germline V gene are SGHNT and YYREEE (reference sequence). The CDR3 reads CASSPRTGDYGYTF. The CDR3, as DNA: TGTGCCAGCAGCCCAAGGACAGGGGACTATGGCTACACCTTC.

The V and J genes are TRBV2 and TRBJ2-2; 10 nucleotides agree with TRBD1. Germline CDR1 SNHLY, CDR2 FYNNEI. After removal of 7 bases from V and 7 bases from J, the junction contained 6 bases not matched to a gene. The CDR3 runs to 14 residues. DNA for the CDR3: TGTGCCAGCATCGGACAGGGGGGGAGCGGGGAGCTGTTTTTT. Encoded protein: CASIGQGGSGELFF.

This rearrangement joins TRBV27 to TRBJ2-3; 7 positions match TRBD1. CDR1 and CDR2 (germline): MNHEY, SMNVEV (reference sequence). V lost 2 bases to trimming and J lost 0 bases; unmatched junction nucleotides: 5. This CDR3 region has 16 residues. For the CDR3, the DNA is TGTGCCAGCAGTTTAAGGCAGGGGGTTAGCACAGATACGCAGTATTTT. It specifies CASSLRQGVSTDTQYF.

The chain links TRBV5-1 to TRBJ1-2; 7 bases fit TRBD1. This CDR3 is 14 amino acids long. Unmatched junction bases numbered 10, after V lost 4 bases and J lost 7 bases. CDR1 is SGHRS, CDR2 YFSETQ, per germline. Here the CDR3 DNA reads TGCGCCAGCAGCGCCGGACAGGAGTTCGGTGGCTACACCTTC. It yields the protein CASSAGQEFGGYTF. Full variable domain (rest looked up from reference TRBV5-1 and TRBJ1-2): KAGVTQTPRYLIKTRGQQVTLSCSPISGHRSVSWYQQTPGQGLQFLFEYFSETQRNKGNFPGRFSGRQFSNSRSEMNVSTLELGDSALYLCASSAGQEFGGYTFGSGTRLTVV.

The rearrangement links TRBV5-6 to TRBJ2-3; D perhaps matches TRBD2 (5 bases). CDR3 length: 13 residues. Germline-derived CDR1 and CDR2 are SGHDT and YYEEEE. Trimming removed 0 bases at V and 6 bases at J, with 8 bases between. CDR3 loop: CASSLAGEDTQYF. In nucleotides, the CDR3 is TGTGCCAGCAGCTTGGCCGGGGAGGATACGCAGTATTTT.

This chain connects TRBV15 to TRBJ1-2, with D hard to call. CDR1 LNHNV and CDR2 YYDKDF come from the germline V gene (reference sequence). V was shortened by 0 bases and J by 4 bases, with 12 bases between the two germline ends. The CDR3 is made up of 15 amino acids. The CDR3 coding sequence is TGTGCCACCAGCAGAGATTTTGGAGGGTCCTATGGCTACACCTTC. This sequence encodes CATSRDFGGSYGYTF.

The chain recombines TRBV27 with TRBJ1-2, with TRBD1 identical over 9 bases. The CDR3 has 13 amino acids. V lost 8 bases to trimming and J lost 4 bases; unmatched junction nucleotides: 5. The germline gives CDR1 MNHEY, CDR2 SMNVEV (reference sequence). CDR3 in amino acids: CASRMTGGYGYTF. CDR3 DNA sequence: TGTGCCAGCCGTATGACAGGGGGCTATGGCTACACCTTC.

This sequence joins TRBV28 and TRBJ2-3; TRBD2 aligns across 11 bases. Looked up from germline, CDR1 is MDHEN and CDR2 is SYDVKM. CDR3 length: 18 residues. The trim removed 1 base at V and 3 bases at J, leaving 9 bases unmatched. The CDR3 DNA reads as TGTGCCAGCAGTTTATTGTTTGCCACTAGCGGGGGTACAGATACGCAGTATTTT. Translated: CASSLLFATSGGTDTQYF.

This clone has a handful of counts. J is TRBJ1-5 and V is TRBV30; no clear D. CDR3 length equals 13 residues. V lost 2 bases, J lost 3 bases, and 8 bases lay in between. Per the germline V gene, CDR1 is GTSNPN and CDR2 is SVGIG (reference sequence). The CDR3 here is CAWSPIPNQPQHF. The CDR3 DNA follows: TGTGCCTGGAGTCCAATCCCCAATCAGCCCCAGCATTTT.

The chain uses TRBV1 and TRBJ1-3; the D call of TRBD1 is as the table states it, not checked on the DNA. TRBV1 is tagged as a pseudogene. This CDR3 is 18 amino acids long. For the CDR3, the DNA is TGCACCAGCAGCCAAGGGATAGTCCAGGGACAGGGTGGAAACACCATATATTTT. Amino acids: CTSSQGIVQGQGGNTIYF.

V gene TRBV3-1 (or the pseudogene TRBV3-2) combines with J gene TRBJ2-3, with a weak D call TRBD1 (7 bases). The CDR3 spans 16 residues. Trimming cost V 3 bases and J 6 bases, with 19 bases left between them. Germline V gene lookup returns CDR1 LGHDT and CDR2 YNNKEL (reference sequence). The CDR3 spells CASSQPTTGRSDTQYF. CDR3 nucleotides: TGTGCCAGCAGCCAGCCGACGACAGGGAGGTCGGATACGCAGTATTTT.

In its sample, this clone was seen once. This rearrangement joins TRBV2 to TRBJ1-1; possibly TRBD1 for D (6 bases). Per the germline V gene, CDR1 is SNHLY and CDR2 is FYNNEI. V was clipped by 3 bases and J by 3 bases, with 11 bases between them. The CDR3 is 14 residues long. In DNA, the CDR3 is TGTGCCAGCAGTGACGGGGGGGCGGACACTGAAGCTTTCTTT. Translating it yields CASSDGGADTEAFF.

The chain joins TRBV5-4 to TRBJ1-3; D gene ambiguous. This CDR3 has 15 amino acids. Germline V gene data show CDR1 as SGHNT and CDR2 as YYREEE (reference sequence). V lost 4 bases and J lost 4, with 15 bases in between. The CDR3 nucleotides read TGTGCCAGCAGCCAAGATCCCCAAGCAGGAAACACCATATATTTT. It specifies CASSQDPQAGNTIYF.

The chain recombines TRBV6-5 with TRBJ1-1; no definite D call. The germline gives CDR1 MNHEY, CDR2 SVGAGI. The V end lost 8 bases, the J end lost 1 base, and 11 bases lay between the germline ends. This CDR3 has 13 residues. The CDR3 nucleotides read TGTGCCAGCTTAGTGCGGGGGAACACTGAAGCTTTCTTT. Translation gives CASLVRGNTEAFF.

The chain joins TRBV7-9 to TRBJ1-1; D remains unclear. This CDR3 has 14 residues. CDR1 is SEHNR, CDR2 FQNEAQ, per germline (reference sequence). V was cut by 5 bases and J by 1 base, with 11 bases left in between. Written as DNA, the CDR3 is TGTGCCAGCAGCCCCGGTATGAGGAACACTGAAGCTTTCTTT. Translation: CASSPGMRNTEAFF. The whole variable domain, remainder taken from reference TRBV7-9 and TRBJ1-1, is DTGVSQNPRHKITKRGQNVTFRCDPISEHNRLYWYRQTLGQGPEFLTYFQNEAQLEKSRLLSDRFSAERPKGSFSTLEIQRTEQGDSAMYLCASSPGMRNTEAFFGQGTRLTVV.

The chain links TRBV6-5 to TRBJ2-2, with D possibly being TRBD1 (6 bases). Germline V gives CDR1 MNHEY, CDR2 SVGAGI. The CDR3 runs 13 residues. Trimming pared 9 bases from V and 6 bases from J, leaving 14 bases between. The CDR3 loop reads CASQAGQSGELFF. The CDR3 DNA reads TGTGCCAGTCAAGCAGGACAGTCCGGGGAGCTGTTTTTT.

The CDR3 region is CASSRAGGTNEKLFF. Here the CDR3 DNA reads TGTGCCAGCAGTCGCGCGGGGGGAACTAATGAAAAACTGTTTTTT. The chain is built from TRBV6-5 and TRBJ1-4, with D maybe TRBD1 (5 bases). In germline, CDR1 is MNHEY, CDR2 SVGAGI. The V and J ends lost 5 bases and 1 base respectively, with 11 bases between them. The CDR3 is 15 residues long.